This record covers a single T cell receptor (beta chain). Its specificity is unknown. The sample belongs to a study of cytomegalovirus exposure and HLA in healthy donors. Study outcomes and limitations: Associated with cytomegalovirus, according to the listing, were around 170 TCR beta chains. Specific recognition of CMV antigens was confirmed in vitro for a few chains (all CMV-associated).

From germline, CDR1 is MDHEN and CDR2 SYDVKM. The V segment lost 5 bases and the J segment 8 bases; nucleotides outside the gene matches: 12. This CDR3 spans 16 amino acids. Data came from immunoSEQ multiplex PCR; TCRdb stores just in-frame clones and leaves some out. The sample contains 89,000 or so clones, 80% to 95% of which appear only once. The chain uses TRBV28 and TRBJ2-2; 9 nucleotides align to TRBD2. The specimen was PBMCs. The receptor was derived from a woman in her twenties or thirties in good health and CMV-seropositive. In DNA, the CDR3 is TGTGCCAGCAGTCCTCTTGGAGCGGGAGGATATGGGGAGCTGTTTTTT. Translation: CASSPLGAGGYGELFF.